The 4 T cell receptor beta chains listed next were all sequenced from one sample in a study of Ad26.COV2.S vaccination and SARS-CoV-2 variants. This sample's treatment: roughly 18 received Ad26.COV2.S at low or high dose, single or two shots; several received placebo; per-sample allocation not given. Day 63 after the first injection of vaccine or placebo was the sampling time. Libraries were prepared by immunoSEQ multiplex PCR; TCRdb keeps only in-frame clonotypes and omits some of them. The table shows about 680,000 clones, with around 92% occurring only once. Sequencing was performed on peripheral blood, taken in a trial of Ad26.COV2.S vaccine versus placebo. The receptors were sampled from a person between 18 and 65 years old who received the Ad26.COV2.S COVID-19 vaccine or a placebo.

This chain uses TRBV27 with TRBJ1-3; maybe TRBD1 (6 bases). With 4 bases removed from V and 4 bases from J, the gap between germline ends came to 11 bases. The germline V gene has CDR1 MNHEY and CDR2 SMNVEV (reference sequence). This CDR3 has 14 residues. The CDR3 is CASSSQGGGNTIYF. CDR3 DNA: TGTGCCAGCAGTTCACAGGGAGGGGGAAACACCATATATTTT.

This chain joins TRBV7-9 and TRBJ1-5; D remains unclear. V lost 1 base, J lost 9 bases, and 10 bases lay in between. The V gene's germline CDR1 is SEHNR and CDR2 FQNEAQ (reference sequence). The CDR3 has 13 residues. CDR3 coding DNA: TGTGCCAGCAGCTTAGACTGGGCCCGGCCCCAGCATTTT. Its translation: CASSLDWARPQHF.

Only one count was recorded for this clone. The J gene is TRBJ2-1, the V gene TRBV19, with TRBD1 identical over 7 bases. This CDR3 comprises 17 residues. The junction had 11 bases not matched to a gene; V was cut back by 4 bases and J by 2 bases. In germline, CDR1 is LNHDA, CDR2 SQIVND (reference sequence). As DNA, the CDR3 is TGTGCCAGTAGTAAATCAAGGACAGGACTCACCTACAATGAGCAGTTCTTC. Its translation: CASSKSRTGLTYNEQFF.

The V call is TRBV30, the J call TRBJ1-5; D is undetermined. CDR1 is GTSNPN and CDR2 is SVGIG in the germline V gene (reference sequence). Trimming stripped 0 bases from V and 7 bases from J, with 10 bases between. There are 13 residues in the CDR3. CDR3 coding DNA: TGTGCCTGGAGTGTACGCGGAGAGCAGCCCCAGCATTTT. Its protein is CAWSVRGEQPQHF.